This T cell receptor (beta chain) originates from a study of T cells in Graves' hyperthyroidism and ophthalmopathy. Notes on the study in general: Most clonotypes expanded in the thyroid (above 0.001) were also present in blood.

CDR3 length: 12 residues. CDR1 is MNHNS, CDR2 SASEGT, per germline. V lost 9 bases to trimming and J lost 7 bases; unmatched junction nucleotides: 7. Notes on this clonotype: Its antigen is unidentified.

Authors of the study amplified TCR beta CDR3 regions from RNA transcripts. The HTBI primer set drove a first-round RT-PCR of the TCR CDR3. Each CDR3 protein gets one entry after TCRdb re-called the multiplex PCR reads with MiXCR. Here the sample spans 620,000 or so distinct CDR3 sequences, more than 14% being singletons. Each 10 ml fresh peripheral blood draw supplied the PBMCs. V is TRBV6-1 and J is TRBJ1-2; 8 nucleotides align to TRBD1. The specimen sequenced was blood. The clonotype originates from a woman in her forties or fifties with Graves' ophthalmopathy. DNA of the CDR3: TGTGCCAGTAAGCAGGGGGCTCTTGGCTACACCTTC. Protein sequence: CASKQGALGYTF.